One T cell receptor beta chain is described in this entry. Authors' methods: Estimates of nucleated cell counts were drawn from the amplification of reference gene primers. Repertoires were generated with immunoSEQ multiplex PCR, while TCRdb's copy carries only in-frame clones and drops some. V and J calls and clone size follow that table, whereas D and trimming were derived from the DNA. This table has 100,000 or so clones, 75% to 95% appearing once. Germline V gene sequence: CDR1 SEHNR, CDR2 FQNEAQ (reference sequence). The CDR3 covers 13 residues. Trimming cost V 6 bases and J 2 bases, with 10 bases left between them. This sample is part of a study of blood T cell repertoires in COVID-19. Study details: Whether acute or convalescent, the COVID-19 samples came from the United States, Italy and Spain. T cells, B-cell-depleted T cells, or PBMCs supplied cDNA or gDNA.

The sequence was obtained from a woman in her fifties or sixties in a cohort sampled during active COVID-19. The chain uses TRBV7-9 and TRBJ1-2; D possibly corresponds to TRBD1 (5 bases). Input material: peripheral blood. This CDR3 reads CASRRDGNYGYTF. CDR3 nucleotide sequence: TGTGCCAGCAGGCGGGACGGAAACTATGGCTACACCTTC.